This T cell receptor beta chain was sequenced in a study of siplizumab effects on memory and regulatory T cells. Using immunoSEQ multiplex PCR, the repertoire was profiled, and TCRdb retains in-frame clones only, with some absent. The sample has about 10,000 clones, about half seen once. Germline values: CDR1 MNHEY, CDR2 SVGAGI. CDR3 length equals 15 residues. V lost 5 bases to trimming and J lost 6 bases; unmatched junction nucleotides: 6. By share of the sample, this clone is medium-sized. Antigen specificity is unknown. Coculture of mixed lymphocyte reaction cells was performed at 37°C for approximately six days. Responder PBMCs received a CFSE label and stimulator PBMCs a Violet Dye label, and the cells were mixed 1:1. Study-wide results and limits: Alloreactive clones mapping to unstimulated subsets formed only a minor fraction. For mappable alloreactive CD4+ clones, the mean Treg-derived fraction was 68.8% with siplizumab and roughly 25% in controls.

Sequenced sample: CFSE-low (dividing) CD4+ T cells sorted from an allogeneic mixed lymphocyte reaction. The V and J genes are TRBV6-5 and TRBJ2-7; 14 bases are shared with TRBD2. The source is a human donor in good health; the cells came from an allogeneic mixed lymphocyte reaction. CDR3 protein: CASSNGLAGGFEQYF. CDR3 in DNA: TGTGCCAGCAGTAACGGACTAGCGGGAGGTTTCGAGCAGTACTTC.